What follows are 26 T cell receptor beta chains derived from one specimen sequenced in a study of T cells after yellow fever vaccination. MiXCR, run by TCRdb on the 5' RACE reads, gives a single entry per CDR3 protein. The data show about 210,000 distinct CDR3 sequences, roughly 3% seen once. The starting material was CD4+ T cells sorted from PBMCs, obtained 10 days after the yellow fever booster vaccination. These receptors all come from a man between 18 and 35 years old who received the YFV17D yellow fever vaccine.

CDR3 bases: TGTGCCAGCAGCTTGGGGCCTCCAACGGGGAACACTGAAGCTTTCTTT. This gives the protein CASSLGPPTGNTEAFF. J is TRBJ1-1 and V is TRBV5-6, with D hard to call. Germline V lookup: CDR1 SGHDT, CDR2 YYEEEE. Trimming pared 0 bases from V and 1 base from J, leaving 13 bases between. The CDR3 is made up of 16 amino acids.

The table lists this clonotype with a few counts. The CDR3 sequence is CASSPGEGNYGYTF. The CDR3 nucleotides are TGTGCCAGCTCACCCGGCGAGGGTAACTATGGCTACACCTTC. The rearrangement uses TRBV18 and TRBJ1-2; no definite D call. Looked up from germline, CDR1 is KGHSH and CDR2 is LQKENI. The CDR3 covers 14 residues. Trimming took 3 bases from V and 1 from J, leaving 9 bases between them.

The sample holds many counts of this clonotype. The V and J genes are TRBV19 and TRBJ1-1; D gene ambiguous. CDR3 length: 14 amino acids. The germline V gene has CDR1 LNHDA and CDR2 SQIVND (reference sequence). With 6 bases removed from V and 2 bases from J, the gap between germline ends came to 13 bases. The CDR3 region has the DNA TGTGCCAGTAGCCCCGGCAGACCCAACACTGAAGCTTTCTTT. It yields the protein CASSPGRPNTEAFF.

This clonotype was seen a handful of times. The CDR3 loop reads CASRASGSSNQPQHF. The DNA for the CDR3 is TGTGCCAGCCGGGCGTCTGGCAGCAGCAATCAGCCCCAGCATTTT. This chain connects TRBV6-1 to TRBJ1-5; D not resolved. CDR3 size: 15 residues. V was clipped by 8 bases and J by 1 base, with 15 bases between them. The germline gives CDR1 MNHNS, CDR2 SASEGT.

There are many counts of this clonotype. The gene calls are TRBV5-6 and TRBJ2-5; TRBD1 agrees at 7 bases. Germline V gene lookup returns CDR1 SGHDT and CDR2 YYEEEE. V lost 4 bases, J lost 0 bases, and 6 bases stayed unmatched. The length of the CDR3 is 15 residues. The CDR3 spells CASSTTGTDQETQYF. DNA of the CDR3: TGTGCCAGCAGCACCACCGGGACAGACCAAGAGACCCAGTACTTC.

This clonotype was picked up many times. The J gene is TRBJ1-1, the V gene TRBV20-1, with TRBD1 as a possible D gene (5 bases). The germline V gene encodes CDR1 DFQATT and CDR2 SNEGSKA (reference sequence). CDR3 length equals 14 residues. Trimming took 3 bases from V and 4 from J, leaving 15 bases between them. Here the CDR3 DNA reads TGCAGTGCTAGGGACATTGGGGGATTCACTGAAGCTTTCTTT. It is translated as CSARDIGGFTEAFF.

CDR3 amino acids: CASSQVSAGTGELFF. The CDR3 coding sequence is TGCGCCAGCAGCCAAGTGTCGGCGGGCACCGGGGAGCTGTTTTTT. The rearrangement joins TRBV4-3 to TRBJ2-2, with TRBD2 as a possible D gene (5 bases). The length of the CDR3 is 15 residues. V lost 1 base and J 4 bases, leaving 10 bases between the germline ends. From germline, CDR1 is LGHNA and CDR2 YSLEER.

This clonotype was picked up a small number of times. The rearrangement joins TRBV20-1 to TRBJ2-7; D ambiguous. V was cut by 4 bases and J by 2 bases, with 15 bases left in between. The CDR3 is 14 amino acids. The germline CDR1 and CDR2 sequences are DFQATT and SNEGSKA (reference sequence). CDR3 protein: CSAITGLPPYEQYF. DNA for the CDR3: TGCAGTGCTATTACCGGTCTTCCACCCTACGAGCAGTACTTC.

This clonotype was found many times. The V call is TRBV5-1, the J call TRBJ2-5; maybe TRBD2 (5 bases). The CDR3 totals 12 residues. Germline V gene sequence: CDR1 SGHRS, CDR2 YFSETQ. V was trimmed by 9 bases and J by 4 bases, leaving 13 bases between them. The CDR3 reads CATGEIGETQYF. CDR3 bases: TGCGCCACCGGGGAGATCGGAGAGACCCAGTACTTC.

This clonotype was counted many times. The CDR3 DNA reads as TGTGCCAGCGCGCCCCGCAGGCCGGGACCACAAGCCTACAATGAGCAGTTCTTC. It specifies CASAPRRPGPQAYNEQFF. This sequence joins TRBV7-9 and TRBJ2-1; the D call may be TRBD1 or TRBD2 (5 bases each). Germline CDR1 is SEHNR and CDR2 is FQNEAQ (reference sequence). With 8 bases removed from V and 2 bases from J, the gap between germline ends came to 25 bases. The CDR3 runs 18 residues.

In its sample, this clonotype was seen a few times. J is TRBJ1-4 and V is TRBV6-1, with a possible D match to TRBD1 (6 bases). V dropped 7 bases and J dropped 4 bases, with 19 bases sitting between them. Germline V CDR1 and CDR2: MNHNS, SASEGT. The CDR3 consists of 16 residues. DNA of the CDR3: TGTGCCAGCACGCGGGGGCTCCAAGTGGGTAATGAAAAACTGTTTTTT. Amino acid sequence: CASTRGLQVGNEKLFF.

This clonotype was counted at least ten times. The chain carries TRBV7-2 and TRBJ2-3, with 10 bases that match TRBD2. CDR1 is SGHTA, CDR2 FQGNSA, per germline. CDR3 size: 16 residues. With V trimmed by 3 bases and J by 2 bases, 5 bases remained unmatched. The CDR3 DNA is TGTGCCAGCAGCTTCACTAGCGGGGCCACCACAGATACGCAGTATTTT. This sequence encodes CASSFTSGATTDTQYF.

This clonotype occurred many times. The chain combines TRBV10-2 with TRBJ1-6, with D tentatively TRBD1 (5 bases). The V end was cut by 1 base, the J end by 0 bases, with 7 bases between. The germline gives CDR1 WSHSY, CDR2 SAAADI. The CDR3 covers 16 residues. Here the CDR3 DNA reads TGCGCCAGCAGTGAGTTTGGGGCCTCCTATAATTCACCCCTCCACTTT. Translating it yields CASSEFGASYNSPLHF.

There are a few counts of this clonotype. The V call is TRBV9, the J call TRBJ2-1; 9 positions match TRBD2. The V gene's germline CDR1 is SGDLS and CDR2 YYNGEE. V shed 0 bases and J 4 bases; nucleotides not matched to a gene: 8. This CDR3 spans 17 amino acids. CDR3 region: CASSVGGAGGRYNEQFF. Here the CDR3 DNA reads TGTGCCAGCAGCGTAGGCGGAGCGGGGGGCCGGTACAATGAGCAGTTCTTC.

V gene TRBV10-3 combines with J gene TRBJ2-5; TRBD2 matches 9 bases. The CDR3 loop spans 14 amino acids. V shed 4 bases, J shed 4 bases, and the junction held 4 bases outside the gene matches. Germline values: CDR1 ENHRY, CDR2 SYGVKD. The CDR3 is CAISGGLAGETQYF. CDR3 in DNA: TGTGCCATCAGTGGGGGACTAGCTGGAGAGACCCAGTACTTC.

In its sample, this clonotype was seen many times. The CDR3 sequence: CAWSVDRPDTGELFF. The CDR3 DNA follows: TGTGCCTGGAGTGTAGACAGACCAGACACCGGGGAGCTGTTTTTT. The J gene is TRBJ2-2, the V gene TRBV30, with D perhaps matching TRBD1 (5 bases). The CDR3 contains 15 residues. Between the trimmed V and J ends, which lost 0 bases and 3 bases, there was a span of 11 bases. CDR1 is GTSNPN, CDR2 SVGIG, per germline (reference sequence).

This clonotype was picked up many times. The CDR3 DNA sequence: TGTGCCAGCAGCTCTCCGCGGCGTGAAAAACTGTTTTTT. Protein product: CASSSPRREKLFF. The chain joins TRBV7-9 to TRBJ1-4; D gene uncertain. The V gene's germline CDR1 is SEHNR and CDR2 FQNEAQ (reference sequence). The CDR3 length is 13 residues. V was cut by 4 bases and J by 7 bases, with 10 bases left in between.

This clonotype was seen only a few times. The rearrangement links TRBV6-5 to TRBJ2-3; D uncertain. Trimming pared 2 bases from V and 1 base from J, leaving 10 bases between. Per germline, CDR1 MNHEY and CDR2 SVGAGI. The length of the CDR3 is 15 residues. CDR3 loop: CASSYAGGGTDTQYF. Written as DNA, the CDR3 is TGTGCCAGCAGTTACGCAGGCGGCGGCACAGATACGCAGTATTTT.

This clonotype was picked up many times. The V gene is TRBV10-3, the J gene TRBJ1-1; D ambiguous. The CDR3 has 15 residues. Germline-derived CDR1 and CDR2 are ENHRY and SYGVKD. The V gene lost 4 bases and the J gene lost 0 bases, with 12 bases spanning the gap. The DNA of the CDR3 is TGTGCCATCAGTGGTGTGGCAGGAGTGAACACTGAAGCTTTCTTT. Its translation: CAISGVAGVNTEAFF.

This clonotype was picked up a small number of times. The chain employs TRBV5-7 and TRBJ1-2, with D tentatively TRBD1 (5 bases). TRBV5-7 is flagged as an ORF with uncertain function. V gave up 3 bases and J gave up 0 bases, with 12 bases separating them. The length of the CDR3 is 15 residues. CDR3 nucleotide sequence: TGTGCCAGCAGCTGTAACGACAGATCTAACTATGGCTACACCTTC. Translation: CASSCNDRSNYGYTF.

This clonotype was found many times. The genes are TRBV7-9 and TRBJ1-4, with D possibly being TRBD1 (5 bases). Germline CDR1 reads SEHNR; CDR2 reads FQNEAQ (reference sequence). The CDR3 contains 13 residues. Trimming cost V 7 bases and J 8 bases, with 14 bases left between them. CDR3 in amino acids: CASNNQGGEKLFF. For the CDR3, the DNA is TGTGCCAGCAACAACCAGGGCGGCGAAAAACTGTTTTTT.

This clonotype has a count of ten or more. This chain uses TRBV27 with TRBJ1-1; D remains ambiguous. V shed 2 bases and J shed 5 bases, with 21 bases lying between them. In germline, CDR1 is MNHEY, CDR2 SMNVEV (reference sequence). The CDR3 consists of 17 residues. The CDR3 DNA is TGTGCCAGCAGTTTAGCGGTGGGGAAAGGGTGGTCGACTGAAGCTTTCTTT. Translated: CASSLAVGKGWSTEAFF.

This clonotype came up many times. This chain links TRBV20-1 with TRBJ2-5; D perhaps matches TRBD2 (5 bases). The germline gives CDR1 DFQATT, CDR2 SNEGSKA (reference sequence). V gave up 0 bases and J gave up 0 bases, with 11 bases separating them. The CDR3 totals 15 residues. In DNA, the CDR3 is TGCAGTGCTAGAGAACTAGGGCCGTACCAAGAGACCCAGTACTTC. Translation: CSARELGPYQETQYF.

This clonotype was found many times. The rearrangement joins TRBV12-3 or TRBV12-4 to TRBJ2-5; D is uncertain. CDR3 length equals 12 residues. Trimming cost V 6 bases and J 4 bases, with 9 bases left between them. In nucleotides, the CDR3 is TGTGCCAGCAGAATCACGGGAGAGACCCAGTACTTC. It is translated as CASRITGETQYF.

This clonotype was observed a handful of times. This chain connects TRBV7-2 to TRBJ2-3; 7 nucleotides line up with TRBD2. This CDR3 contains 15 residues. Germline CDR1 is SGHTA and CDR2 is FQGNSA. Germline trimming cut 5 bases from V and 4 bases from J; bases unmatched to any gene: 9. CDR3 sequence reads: CASSIQSAGADTQYF. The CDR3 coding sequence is TGTGCCAGCAGCATACAATCGGCGGGGGCAGATACGCAGTATTTT.

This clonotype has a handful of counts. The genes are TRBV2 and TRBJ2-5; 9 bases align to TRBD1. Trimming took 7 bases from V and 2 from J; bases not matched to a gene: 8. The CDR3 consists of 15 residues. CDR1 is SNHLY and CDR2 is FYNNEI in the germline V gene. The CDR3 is CASKSDRGRQETQYF. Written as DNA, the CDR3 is TGTGCCAGCAAAAGTGACAGGGGGAGACAAGAGACCCAGTACTTC.